Shown below are 18 T cell receptor beta chains from a single sample sequenced in a study of cytomegalovirus exposure and HLA in healthy donors. PCR amplification relied on 60 Vbeta primers (plus 13 Jbeta primers). Clones were read by immunoSEQ multiplex PCR, and TCRdb kept only the in-frame ones, dropping some. The table shows roughly 140,000 clones, with around three quarters occurring only once. Sequences were obtained from PBMCs. Source of these receptors: a woman aged 40 to 49 in good health and CMV-seropositive.

The chain has TRBV6-1 and TRBJ1-5, with a weak D call TRBD1 (5 bases). V was clipped by 6 bases and J by 9 bases, with 18 bases between them. CDR1 MNHNS and CDR2 SASEGT come from the germline V gene. The CDR3 runs 14 residues. CDR3 residues: CASSSTEGVRPQHF. CDR3 nucleotide sequence: TGTGCCAGCAGCTCGACCGAAGGGGTGAGGCCCCAGCATTTT.

This clone was counted once. The chain combines TRBV10-1 with TRBJ1-6; no reliable D call. The V gene's germline CDR1 is WNHNN and CDR2 SYGVQD (reference sequence). The V and J ends lost 3 bases and 7 bases respectively, with 4 bases between them. The CDR3 loop spans 12 amino acids. CDR3 in DNA: TGCGCCAGCAGTGAATCGAATTCACCCCTCCACTTT. It encodes CASSESNSPLHF.

The sample holds a few counts of this clone. V is TRBV5-1 and J is TRBJ2-2; 9 bases line up with TRBD1. The CDR3 spans 15 residues. CDR1 SGHRS and CDR2 YFSETQ come from the germline V gene. The J segment lost 6 bases and the V segment lost 2 bases, leaving 5 bases of the junction unmatched. The CDR3 loop is CASSLQGARAGELFF. The CDR3 coding sequence is TGCGCCAGCAGCTTACAGGGGGCGCGGGCCGGGGAGCTGTTTTTT.

V is TRBV2 and J is TRBJ1-5, with D hard to call. Trimming stripped 4 bases from V and 7 bases from J, with 11 bases between. Germline loops: CDR1 SNHLY, CDR2 FYNNEI. The CDR3 spans 13 residues. For the CDR3, the DNA is TGTGCCAGCAGTGCCGGGTCGGGGCAGCCCCAGCATTTT. Its protein product is CASSAGSGQPQHF.

The chain is built from TRBV27 and TRBJ1-2; TRBD1 aligns across 9 bases. V dropped 4 bases and J dropped 4; count of bases not matched to a gene: 4. The germline V gene encodes CDR1 MNHEY and CDR2 SMNVEV (reference sequence). The length of the CDR3 is 14 residues. In DNA form, the CDR3 reads TGTGCCAGCAGTTCCGGACAGGGGACCTATGGCTACACCTTC. Its translation: CASSSGQGTYGYTF.

This clone appeared a few times. The gene calls are TRBV7-9 and TRBJ1-2; D not resolved. With 1 base removed from V and 7 bases from J, the gap between germline ends came to 10 bases. From germline, CDR1 is SEHNR and CDR2 FQNEAQ (reference sequence). CDR3 size: 13 residues. CDR3 region: CASSLVGGVGYTF. DNA of the CDR3: TGTGCCAGCAGCTTAGTTGGCGGGGTTGGCTACACCTTC.

The CDR3 region is CASRPGQGEAYGYTF. The CDR3 nucleotides are TGTGCCAGCAGACCGGGACAGGGGGAGGCCTATGGCTACACCTTC. The chain combines TRBV28 with TRBJ1-2, with TRBD1 matching over 11 bases. This CDR3 is built from 15 residues. The germline CDR1 and CDR2 sequences are MDHEN and SYDVKM. V was clipped by 6 bases and J by 4 bases; unmatched bases: 7.

This clone was found once. V is TRBV5-1 and J is TRBJ2-3, with D perhaps TRBD1 (6 bases). V shed 0 bases and J shed 3 bases, with 8 bases lying between them. The CDR3 sequence is 14 residues long. Per germline, CDR1 SGHRS and CDR2 YFSETQ. The CDR3 nucleotides are TGCGCCAGCAGCTTGGAACAGGGAACAGATACGCAGTATTTT. Encoded protein: CASSLEQGTDTQYF.

The J gene is TRBJ2-7, the V gene TRBV18, with D perhaps matching TRBD2 (5 bases). V was cut by 3 bases and J by 3 bases, with 12 bases left in between. CDR1 KGHSH and CDR2 LQKENI come from the germline V gene. This CDR3 has 14 amino acids. The CDR3 sequence is CASSPWGADYEQYF. Here the CDR3 DNA reads TGTGCCAGCTCACCGTGGGGAGCAGACTACGAGCAGTACTTC.

Note on this clone: At one of its ends the junction is not consistent with the germline gene, which may arise from a read error. The V gene is TRBV23-1, the J gene TRBJ2-1, with TRBD1 as a possible D gene (6 bases). TRBV23-1 is an ORF, with its function uncertain. This CDR3 has 13 residues. For the CDR3, the DNA is TGCGCCAGCAGCCAATTAGGGGGAAATGAGCAGTTCTTC. Amino acids: CASSQLGGNEQFF.

Here the CDR3 reads CSAGLGEKLFF. The DNA of the CDR3 is TGCAGTGCTGGACTCGGTGAAAAACTGTTTTTT. The V gene is TRBV20-1, the J gene TRBJ1-4; D is ambiguous. CDR1 is DFQATT, CDR2 SNEGSKA, per germline (reference sequence). The CDR3 length is 11 residues. Trimming stripped 5 bases from V and 7 bases from J, with 8 bases between.

The chain has TRBV6-5 and TRBJ1-5, with 9 bases identical to TRBD1. Germline lookup yields CDR1 MNHEY and CDR2 SVGAGI. Trimming at V came to 5 bases and at J to 5 bases, leaving 4 bases not matched to a gene. The CDR3 runs 14 residues. The CDR3 loop reads CASSPDRGYQPQHF. The CDR3 DNA reads TGTGCCAGCAGTCCTGACAGGGGGTATCAGCCCCAGCATTTT.

The chain combines TRBV30 with TRBJ2-7; possible D gene TRBD2, 6 bases. V gave up 0 bases and J gave up 3 bases, with 12 bases separating them. CDR1 and CDR2 from the germline V gene are GTSNPN and SVGIG (reference sequence). The CDR3 is 14 amino acids. The DNA of the CDR3 is TGTGCCTGGAGTGTACTTGGAGGGTTCTACGAGCAGTACTTC. Translated, it gives CAWSVLGGFYEQYF.

V and J are TRBV5-1 and TRBJ2-5; 10 nucleotides line up with TRBD2. V shed 1 base, J shed 5 bases, and the junction held 5 bases outside the gene matches. The CDR3 totals 15 residues. The germline V gene encodes CDR1 SGHRS and CDR2 YFSETQ. The CDR3 nucleotides are TGCGCCAGCAGCTTGCAGCTAGCGGGGGAGGAGACCCAGTACTTC. This translates into CASSLQLAGEETQYF.

The chain links TRBV5-1 to TRBJ2-5, with 7 positions matching TRBD2. This CDR3 has 17 amino acids. The V gene end was trimmed by 0 bases and the J gene end by 2 bases; junction bases not matched to a gene: 10. Germline V gene sequence: CDR1 SGHRS, CDR2 YFSETQ. The CDR3 sequence is CASSLEAGTITQETQYF. The CDR3 DNA is TGCGCCAGCAGCTTGGAGGCCGGGACTATAACACAAGAGACCCAGTACTTC. The whole variable domain, remainder taken from reference TRBV5-1 and TRBJ2-5, is KAGVTQTPRYLIKTRGQQVTLSCSPISGHRSVSWYQQTPGQGLQFLFEYFSETQRNKGNFPGRFSGRQFSNSRSEMNVSTLELGDSALYLCASSLEAGTITQETQYFGPGTRLLVL.

This chain links TRBV11-2 with TRBJ2-1; D might be TRBD1 (6 bases). Between the trimmed V and J ends, which lost 5 bases and 4 bases, there was a span of 18 bases. The CDR3 length is 16 residues. Germline values: CDR1 SGHAT, CDR2 FQNNGV. CDR3 DNA: TGTGCCAGCAGCCCGGACAGCGAACAATTATACAATGAGCAGTTCTTC. Translation: CASSPDSEQLYNEQFF. Filled out from reference TRBV11-2 and TRBJ2-1, the complete variable domain reads EAGVAQSPRYKIIEKRQSVAFWCNPISGHATLYWYQQILGQGPKLLIQFQNNGVVDDSQLPKDRFSAERLKGVDSTLKIQPAKLEDSAVYLCASSPDSEQLYNEQFFGPGTRLTVL.

This clone was detected only a few times. The rearrangement links TRBV6-1 to TRBJ2-7, with 8 nucleotides matching TRBD1. There are 15 residues in the CDR3. CDR1 is MNHNS and CDR2 is SASEGT in the germline V gene. The V and J ends lost 11 bases and 3 bases, in that order; junction bases with no gene match: 15. This CDR3 is CASKVVTGELYEQYF. The CDR3 DNA follows: TGTGCCTCCAAAGTGGTGACAGGGGAACTCTACGAGCAGTACTTC.

This chain uses TRBV5-6 with TRBJ2-7, with TRBD2 identical over 8 bases. V lost 1 base and J lost 1; bases outside the gene matches: 4. This CDR3 has 15 amino acids. Germline CDR1 is SGHDT and CDR2 is YYEEEE. The CDR3 region is CASSLLGGGSYEQYF. The CDR3 DNA follows: TGTGCCAGCAGCTTGTTGGGCGGGGGGTCCTACGAGCAGTACTTC.